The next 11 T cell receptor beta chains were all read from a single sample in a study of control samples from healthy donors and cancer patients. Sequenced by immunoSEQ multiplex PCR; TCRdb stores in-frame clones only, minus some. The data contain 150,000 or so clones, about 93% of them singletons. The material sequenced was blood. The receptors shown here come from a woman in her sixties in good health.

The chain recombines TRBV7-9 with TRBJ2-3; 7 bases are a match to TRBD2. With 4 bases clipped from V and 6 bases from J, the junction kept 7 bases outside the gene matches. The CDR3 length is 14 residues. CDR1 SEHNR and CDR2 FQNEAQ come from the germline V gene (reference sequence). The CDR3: CASSSSGILDTQYF. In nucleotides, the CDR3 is TGTGCCAGCAGCTCGAGCGGGATTCTGGATACGCAGTATTTT.

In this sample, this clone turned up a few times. The CDR3 bases are TGTGCCACCAGTGATTCGACAGGAAACACAGATACGCAGTATTTT. Its translation is CATSDSTGNTDTQYF. This sequence joins TRBV24-1 and TRBJ2-3, with D maybe TRBD1 (6 bases). From germline, CDR1 is KGHDR and CDR2 SFDVKD. Deletions cut 2 bases from V and 2 bases from J, with 10 bases between. CDR3 length: 15 amino acids.

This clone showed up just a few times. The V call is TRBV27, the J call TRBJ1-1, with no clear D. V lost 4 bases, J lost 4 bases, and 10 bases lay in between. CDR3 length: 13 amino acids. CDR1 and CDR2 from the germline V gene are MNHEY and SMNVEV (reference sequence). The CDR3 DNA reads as TGTGCCAGCAGTTCTCCGATGTTCACTGAAGCTTTCTTT. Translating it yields CASSSPMFTEAFF.

The CDR3 protein is CASSLEGGYGYTF. The CDR3 coding sequence is TGTGCCAGCAGCTTGGAGGGGGGGTATGGCTACACCTTC. The V and J genes are TRBV7-2 and TRBJ1-2, with TRBD1 as a possible D gene (6 bases). Germline V gene sequence: CDR1 SGHTA, CDR2 FQGNSA. Trimming shortened V by 3 bases and J by 5 bases, and 10 bases separated the two germline ends. This CDR3 has 13 amino acids. The entire variable domain, with the rest obtained from reference TRBV7-2 and TRBJ1-2, is as follows: GAGVSQSPSNKVTEKGKDVELRCDPISGHTALYWYRQSLGQGLEFLIYFQGNSAPDKSGLPSDRFSAERTGGSVSTLTIQRTQQEDSAVYLCASSLEGGYGYTFGSGTRLTVV.

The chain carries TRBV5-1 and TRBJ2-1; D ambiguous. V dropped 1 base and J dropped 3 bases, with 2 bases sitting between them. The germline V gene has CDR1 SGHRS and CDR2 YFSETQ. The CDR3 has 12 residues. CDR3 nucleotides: TGCGCCAGCAGCTTGAACTACAATGAGCAGTTCTTC. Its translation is CASSLNYNEQFF. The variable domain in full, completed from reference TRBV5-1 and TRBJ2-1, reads KAGVTQTPRYLIKTRGQQVTLSCSPISGHRSVSWYQQTPGQGLQFLFEYFSETQRNKGNFPGRFSGRQFSNSRSEMNVSTLELGDSALYLCASSLNYNEQFFGPGTRLTVL.

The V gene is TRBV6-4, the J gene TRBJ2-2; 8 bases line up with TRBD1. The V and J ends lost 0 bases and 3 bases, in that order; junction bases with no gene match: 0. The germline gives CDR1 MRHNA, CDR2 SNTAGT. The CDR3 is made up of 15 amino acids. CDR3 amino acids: CASSDSQGDTGELFF. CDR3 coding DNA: TGTGCCAGCAGTGACTCACAGGGGGACACCGGGGAGCTGTTTTTT.

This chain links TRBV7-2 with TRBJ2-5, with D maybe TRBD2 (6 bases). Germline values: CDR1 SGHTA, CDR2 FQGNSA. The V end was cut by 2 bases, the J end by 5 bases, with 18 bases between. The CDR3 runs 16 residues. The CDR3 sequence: CASSLRSVAGRETQYF. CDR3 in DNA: TGTGCCAGCAGCTTAAGGAGCGTCGCGGGGCGGGAGACCCAGTACTTC.

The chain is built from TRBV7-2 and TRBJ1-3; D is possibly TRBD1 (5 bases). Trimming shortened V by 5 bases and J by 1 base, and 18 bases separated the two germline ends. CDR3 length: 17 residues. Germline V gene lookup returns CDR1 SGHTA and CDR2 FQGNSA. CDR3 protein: CASSGFSRGLSGNTIYF. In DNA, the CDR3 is TGTGCCAGCAGCGGATTTTCTCGGGGCCTGTCTGGAAACACCATATATTTT. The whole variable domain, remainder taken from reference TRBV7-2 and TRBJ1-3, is GAGVSQSPSNKVTEKGKDVELRCDPISGHTALYWYRQSLGQGLEFLIYFQGNSAPDKSGLPSDRFSAERTGGSVSTLTIQRTQQEDSAVYLCASSGFSRGLSGNTIYFGEGSWLTVV.

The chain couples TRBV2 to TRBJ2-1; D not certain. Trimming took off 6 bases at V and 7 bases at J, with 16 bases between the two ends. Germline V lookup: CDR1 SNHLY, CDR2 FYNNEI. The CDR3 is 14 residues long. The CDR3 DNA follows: TGTGCCAGCAGCCCCCGACGATTATATAATGAGCAGTTCTTC. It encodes CASSPRRLYNEQFF.

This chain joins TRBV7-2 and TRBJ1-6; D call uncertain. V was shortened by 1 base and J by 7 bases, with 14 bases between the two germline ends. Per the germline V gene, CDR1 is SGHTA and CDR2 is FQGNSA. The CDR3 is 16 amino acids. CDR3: CASSLEANRANSPLHF. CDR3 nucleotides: TGTGCCAGCAGCTTAGAGGCAAACCGAGCGAATTCACCCCTCCACTTT.

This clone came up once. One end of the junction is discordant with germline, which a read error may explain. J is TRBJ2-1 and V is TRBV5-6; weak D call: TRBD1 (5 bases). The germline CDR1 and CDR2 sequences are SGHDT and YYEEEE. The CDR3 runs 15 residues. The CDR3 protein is CASSFDGASYNEQLF. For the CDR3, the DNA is TGTGCCAGCAGCTTCGATGGGGCCTCCTACAATGAGCAGCTCTTC.